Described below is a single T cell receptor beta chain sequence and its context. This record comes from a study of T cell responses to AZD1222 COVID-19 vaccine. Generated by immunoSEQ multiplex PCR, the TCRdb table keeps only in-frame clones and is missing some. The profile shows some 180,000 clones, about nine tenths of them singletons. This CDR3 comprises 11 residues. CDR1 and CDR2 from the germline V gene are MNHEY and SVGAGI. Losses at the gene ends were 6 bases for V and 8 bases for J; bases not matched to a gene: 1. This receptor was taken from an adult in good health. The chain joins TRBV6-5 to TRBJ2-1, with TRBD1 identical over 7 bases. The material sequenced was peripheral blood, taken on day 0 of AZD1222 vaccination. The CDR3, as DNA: TGTGCCAGCAGAAGGGGGCATGAGCAGTTCTTC. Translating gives CASRRGHEQFF.